A single sample gave rise to the 10 T cell receptor beta chains below, sequenced in a study of Graves' ophthalmopathy and Graves' hyperthyroidism. Amplification of the TCR beta CDR3 regions used RNA transcripts (as template). The first-round RT-PCR employed HTBI primers together with the Qiagen OneStep RT-PCR kit. A multiplex PCR was then performed as the second round. TCRdb analysed the multiplex PCR reads with MiXCR anew, one entry per CDR3 protein. The sample carries a few hundred thousand distinct CDR3 sequences, 15% to 20% recorded once. The sequencing sample was made of peripheral blood. The receptors shown here come from an adult woman with stable Graves' hyperthyroidism.

This clonotype was observed many times. The J gene is TRBJ2-7, the V gene TRBV29-1, with D tentatively TRBD1 or TRBD2 (5 bases each). Germline V lookup: CDR1 SQVTM, CDR2 ANQGSEA. The CDR3 runs to 15 residues. The V end lost 1 base, the J end lost 1 base, and 14 bases lay between the germline ends. This chain's CDR3 is CSVEGTRGGSYEQYF. The DNA for the CDR3 is TGCAGCGTTGAAGGGACACGGGGTGGGTCCTACGAGCAGTACTTC.

This clonotype was seen at least ten times. This rearrangement joins TRBV20-1 to TRBJ2-7; D is unresolved. V was clipped by 5 bases and J by 3 bases, with 17 bases between them. Germline CDR1 reads DFQATT; CDR2 reads SNEGSKA (reference sequence). There are 14 residues in the CDR3. DNA for the CDR3: TGCAGTGCTCTATTCCGATTGGCTAACTACGAGCAGTACTTC. This sequence encodes CSALFRLANYEQYF.

J is TRBJ2-2 and V is TRBV27, with 7 bases fitting TRBD1. Looked up from germline, CDR1 is MNHEY and CDR2 is SMNVEV (reference sequence). The CDR3 is made up of 14 amino acids. Losses at the gene ends were 6 bases for V and 7 bases for J; bases not matched to a gene: 8. Written as DNA, the CDR3 is TGTGCCAGCAGCGAGACAGGGTTTGGCGGGGAGCTGTTTTTT. Translated: CASSETGFGGELFF.

At least ten counts were recorded for this clonotype. The rearrangement links TRBV6-5 to TRBJ2-5, with TRBD2 identical over 14 bases. CDR1 MNHEY and CDR2 SVGAGI come from the germline V gene. V lost 4 bases and J lost 4; bases outside the gene matches: 8. This CDR3 is built from 17 residues. The CDR3, as DNA: TGTGCCAGCAGTTTTGGACTAGCGGGAGGAGGAGGAGAGACCCAGTACTTC. Amino acid sequence: CASSFGLAGGGGETQYF.

This clonotype showed up many times. The genes are TRBV7-2 and TRBJ1-2, with 9 nucleotides matching TRBD1. The CDR3 runs to 15 residues. V lost 2 bases and J lost 4; bases outside the gene matches: 5. CDR1 SGHTA and CDR2 FQGNSA come from the germline V gene. The CDR3 spells CASSLHTGGGYGYTF. The CDR3 nucleotides read TGTGCCAGCAGCTTACACACAGGGGGCGGCTATGGCTACACCTTC. Filled out from reference TRBV7-2 and TRBJ1-2, the complete variable domain reads GAGVSQSPSNKVTEKGKDVELRCDPISGHTALYWYRQSLGQGLEFLIYFQGNSAPDKSGLPSDRFSAERTGGSVSTLTIQRTQQEDSAVYLCASSLHTGGGYGYTFGSGTRLTVV.

This clonotype was observed many times. The chain uses TRBV2 and TRBJ2-5, with a weak D call TRBD1 (5 bases). The CDR3 has 15 residues. Trimming took 2 bases from V and 1 from J, leaving 11 bases between them. Germline V gene lookup returns CDR1 SNHLY and CDR2 FYNNEI. CDR3 sequence: CASSEQGNPQETQYF. The CDR3 DNA sequence: TGTGCCAGCAGTGAACAGGGTAATCCCCAAGAGACCCAGTACTTC. The variable domain in full, completed from reference TRBV2 and TRBJ2-5, reads EPEVTQTPSHQVTQMGQEVILRCVPISNHLYFYWYRQILGQKVEFLVSFYNNEISEKSEIFDDQFSVERPDGSNFTLKIRSTKLEDSAMYFCASSEQGNPQETQYFGPGTRLLVL.

The chain is built from TRBV29-1 and TRBJ2-2, with a possible D match to TRBD1 (5 bases). This CDR3 is 13 amino acids long. V was trimmed by 5 bases and J by 5 bases, leaving 12 bases between them. CDR1 and CDR2 from the germline V gene are SQVTM and ANQGSEA. The CDR3 here is CSVQTDSTGELFF. CDR3 sequence (DNA): TGCAGCGTTCAGACAGACTCTACCGGGGAGCTGTTTTTT.

This clonotype has ten or more counts. V gene TRBV29-1 combines with J gene TRBJ1-1, with D possibly TRBD1 on 6 matching bases. Germline assignment: CDR1 SQVTM and CDR2 ANQGSEA. Trimming removed 0 bases from V and 4 bases from J, with 12 bases in between. The CDR3 extends over 14 amino acids. This chain's CDR3 is CSVEDTGLVTEAFF. DNA for the CDR3: TGCAGCGTTGAAGATACAGGGTTAGTCACTGAAGCTTTCTTT.

This clonotype was seen at least ten times. The chain employs TRBV5-1 and TRBJ2-7, with D perhaps given as TRBD1 or TRBD2 (6 bases each). This CDR3 has 18 residues. The germline V gene encodes CDR1 SGHRS and CDR2 YFSETQ. V was pared by 3 bases and J by 3 bases, with 25 bases between. The CDR3: CASSSTGAGTGPDYEQYF. In DNA, the CDR3 is TGCGCCAGCAGCTCTACGGGGGCCGGTACGGGACCGGACTACGAGCAGTACTTC.

This clonotype appeared many times. In DNA form, the CDR3 reads TGTGCTAGTGGTTTGATGAGACAGGGAGTTTCCTACAATGAGCAGTTCTTC. This sequence encodes CASGLMRQGVSYNEQFF. The chain has TRBV12-5 and TRBJ2-1, with 7 bases identical to TRBD1. After removal of 2 bases from V and 1 base from J, the junction contained 8 bases not matched to a gene. CDR1 LGHNT and CDR2 FRNRAP come from the germline V gene. The CDR3 is 17 amino acids.